Following are 30 T cell receptor beta chains from one sample sequenced in a study of T-cell reconstitution after alpha-beta-depleted transplantation in children. Unique molecular identifiers were used in preparing the TCRbeta library. One entry per CDR3 protein, called by TCRdb with MiXCR from the PCR reads. The data show around 370,000 distinct CDR3 sequences, 15% to 20% seen once. Specimen: PBMCs, mostly from graft donor cells, collected 360 days after TCRalphabeta/CD19-depleted stem cell transplant. The origin of the receptors is a male patient between 2 and 10 years old who had a stem cell transplant for acute lymphoblastic leukemia, so the T cells may come from the graft donor.

CDR3: CSANPIDSPLAGAYNEQFF. The CDR3 region has the DNA TGCAGTGCTAACCCCATAGATTCCCCTTTAGCGGGAGCCTACAATGAGCAGTTCTTC. The genes are TRBV20-1 and TRBJ2-1; TRBD2 agrees at 9 bases. The ends lost 4 bases at V and 2 bases at J; junction bases unmatched: 18. The CDR3 sequence is 19 residues long. Germline assignment: CDR1 DFQATT and CDR2 SNEGSKA (reference sequence).

This chain links TRBV5-5 with TRBJ2-3, with D uncertain. The V end lost 4 bases, the J end lost 2 bases, and 8 bases lay between the germline ends. CDR1 and CDR2 (germline): SGHKS, YYEKEE (reference sequence). The length of the CDR3 is 13 residues. As DNA, the CDR3 is TGTGCCAGCAGCCTAATCATCACAGATACGCAGTATTTT. Translation gives CASSLIITDTQYF.

The chain links TRBV11-2 to TRBJ1-6, with a weak D call TRBD1 (6 bases). Germline-derived CDR1 and CDR2 are SGHAT and FQNNGV. The CDR3 runs to 16 residues. Trimming removed 10 bases from V and 7 bases from J, with 23 bases in between. The CDR3: CATRGLTGPRNSPLHF. The CDR3 DNA sequence: TGTGCCACGCGTGGATTGACAGGACCGCGGAATTCACCCCTCCACTTT.

This chain connects TRBV11-2 to TRBJ2-1, with 7 bases identical to TRBD2. This CDR3 is built from 17 residues. From germline, CDR1 is SGHAT and CDR2 FQNNGV. Trimming removed 0 bases from V and 3 bases from J; junction bases left unmatched: 8. The CDR3 region has the DNA TGTGCCAGCAGCTTAGAAACTCGCGGGAGACTCTACAATGAGCAGTTCTTC. This codes for CASSLETRGRLYNEQFF.

This clonotype turned up a few times. The chain links TRBV29-1 to TRBJ2-1; D is unclear. Germline loops: CDR1 SQVTM, CDR2 ANQGSEA. The CDR3 is made up of 12 amino acids. Trimming cost V 4 bases and J 7 bases, with 11 bases left between them. The CDR3 region is CSVVYLGNEQFF. In nucleotides, the CDR3 is TGCAGCGTTGTATATCTGGGGAATGAGCAGTTCTTC.

This clonotype has only a few counts. The chain recombines TRBV12-3 or TRBV12-4 with TRBJ1-2; possibly TRBD1 for D (6 bases). The V end was cut by 1 base, the J end by 9 bases, with 18 bases between. The CDR3 contains 15 residues. This CDR3 reads CASSLDRVVTESYTF. As DNA, the CDR3 is TGTGCCAGCAGTTTAGACAGGGTTGTGACGGAGAGCTACACCTTC.

This clonotype was counted only a few times. The chain has TRBV7-6 and TRBJ2-3, with D uncertain. V was clipped by 2 bases and J by 4 bases, with 13 bases between them. The CDR3 sequence is 15 residues long. Germline V CDR1 and CDR2: SGHVS, FNYEAQ. The CDR3 nucleotides are TGTGCCAGCAGCTTACTCGGACGGGCCCCAGATACGCAGTATTTT. It encodes CASSLLGRAPDTQYF.

The chain links TRBV2 to TRBJ1-5, with D possibly TRBD1 on 6 matching bases. The CDR3 has 13 residues. The germline V gene encodes CDR1 SNHLY and CDR2 FYNNEI. V dropped 6 bases and J dropped 7 bases, with 13 bases sitting between them. The CDR3 DNA sequence: TGTGCCAGCAGATTCGACCAGGGGCAGCCCCAGCATTTT. Its protein product is CASRFDQGQPQHF. The full variable domain, with the rest looked up from reference TRBV2 and TRBJ1-5, is EPEVTQTPSHQVTQMGQEVILRCVPISNHLYFYWYRQILGQKVEFLVSFYNNEISEKSEIFDDQFSVERPDGSNFTLKIRSTKLEDSAMYFCASRFDQGQPQHFGDGTRLSIL.

This sequence joins TRBV7-6 and TRBJ2-1; D is possibly TRBD2 (5 bases). From germline, CDR1 is SGHVS and CDR2 FNYEAQ. The CDR3 is 14 amino acids. V shed 5 bases and J shed 9 bases, with 17 bases lying between them. CDR3 nucleotides: TGTGCCAGCAGCGCAGAGGGAAGAGCGAGTGAGCAGTTCTTC. Protein product: CASSAEGRASEQFF. Combining the CDR3 with reference TRBV7-6 and TRBJ2-1 gives the whole variable domain GAGVSQSPRYKVTKRGQDVALRCDPISGHVSLYWYRQALGQGPEFLTYFNYEAQQDKSGLPNDRFSAERPEGSISTLTIQRTEQRDSAMYRCASSAEGRASEQFFGPGTRLTVL.

In its sample, this clonotype was seen many times. The V and J genes are TRBV5-6 and TRBJ2-7, with D possibly being TRBD2 (6 bases). CDR3 length equals 11 residues. Trimming shortened V by 2 bases and J by 9 bases, and 9 bases separated the two germline ends. Germline values: CDR1 SGHDT, CDR2 YYEEEE. The CDR3 reads CASSFEGGQYF. For the CDR3, the DNA is TGTGCCAGCAGCTTTGAGGGAGGGCAGTACTTC.

The gene calls are TRBV10-3 and TRBJ2-7; D is perhaps TRBD1 (6 bases). The CDR3 has 13 amino acids. With 7 bases removed from V and 2 bases from J, the gap between germline ends came to 12 bases. Germline values: CDR1 ENHRY, CDR2 SYGVKD. As DNA, the CDR3 is TGTGCCATCATGGACAGTTCCACCTACGAGCAGTACTTC. Its protein product is CAIMDSSTYEQYF.

This clonotype was seen a handful of times. V usage is TRBV28 and J usage is TRBJ1-5; TRBD1 aligns across 8 bases. V lost 6 bases, J lost 8 bases, and 21 bases stayed unmatched. CDR3 length: 18 residues. The germline CDR1 and CDR2 sequences are MDHEN and SYDVKM. The CDR3 spells CASSPPTSGTGFQEPQHF. The CDR3 DNA reads as TGTGCCAGCAGCCCCCCCACATCCGGGACAGGATTCCAGGAGCCCCAGCATTTT.

This clonotype was counted between two and nine times. This sequence joins TRBV12-3 or TRBV12-4 and TRBJ2-1; 12 nucleotides match TRBD2. The CDR3 extends over 18 amino acids. V gave up 5 bases and J gave up 7 bases; unmatched junction bases: 15. DNA of the CDR3: TGTGCCAGCAGTCTCAGGGCGGGGCTAGCGGGAGGGCCAAATGAGCAGTTCTTC. This sequence encodes CASSLRAGLAGGPNEQFF.

This clonotype was detected ten times or more. The chain recombines TRBV12-3 or TRBV12-4 with TRBJ2-3; perhaps TRBD1 as D (5 bases). This CDR3 is 16 amino acids long. V shed 5 bases and J shed 5 bases, with 20 bases lying between them. In DNA form, the CDR3 reads TGTGCCAGCAGTCCCGTGTTAAGGGGCCCCAAAGATACGCAGTATTTT. This sequence encodes CASSPVLRGPKDTQYF.

This clonotype was observed a handful of times. CDR3 DNA sequence: TGTGCCAGCAGCTTGGTTTCGGGGCGGGATACGCAGTATTTT. Translation gives CASSLVSGRDTQYF. The V and J genes are TRBV5-5 and TRBJ2-3; tentatively, D is TRBD1 or TRBD2 (5 bases each). Trimming cost V 0 bases and J 6 bases, with 11 bases left between them. Germline-derived CDR1 and CDR2 are SGHKS and YYEKEE (reference sequence). The CDR3 is 14 amino acids.

This clonotype was picked up a small number of times. V and J are TRBV27 and TRBJ2-2; a weak D match, TRBD1 (6 bases). The CDR3 has 16 amino acids. V was shortened by 2 bases and J by 4 bases, with 14 bases between the two germline ends. The germline gives CDR1 MNHEY, CDR2 SMNVEV (reference sequence). The CDR3 loop is CASSLAGQWTTGELFF. CDR3 DNA sequence: TGTGCCAGCAGTTTAGCAGGACAGTGGACCACCGGGGAGCTGTTTTTT.

The chain has TRBV28 and TRBJ1-5, with no clear D. Per germline, CDR1 MDHEN and CDR2 SYDVKM. V lost 3 bases and J lost 0, with 12 bases in between. The CDR3 runs 16 residues. The CDR3 DNA reads as TGTGCCAGCAGTTTGGGCAGAATTTATAGCAATCAGCCCCAGCATTTT. This encodes CASSLGRIYSNQPQHF.

This clonotype was observed once. CDR3 sequence reads: CASSSVTGLAAPWAETQYF. Written as DNA, the CDR3 is TGTGCCAGCAGCTCGGTGACGGGACTAGCGGCCCCCTGGGCGGAGACCCAGTACTTC. The chain couples TRBV11-2 to TRBJ2-5, with TRBD2 matching 11 bases. Germline values: CDR1 SGHAT, CDR2 FQNNGV. This CDR3 has 19 residues. V was pared by 4 bases and J by 5 bases, with 18 bases of the junction left unmatched.

The chain uses TRBV23-1 and TRBJ1-5; the D gene is possibly TRBD1 (6 bases). TRBV23-1 is filed as an ORF, its function uncertain. The CDR3 sequence is 15 residues long. V lost 3 bases and J lost 2, with 11 bases in between. The CDR3 sequence is CASSHTGKGNQPQHF. In DNA, the CDR3 is TGCGCCAGCAGTCATACAGGGAAGGGCAATCAGCCCCAGCATTTT.

The chain couples TRBV10-1 to TRBJ2-1, with 8 bases aligning to TRBD1. CDR1 and CDR2 from the germline V gene are WNHNN and SYGVQD (reference sequence). The CDR3 runs to 17 residues. Unmatched junction bases numbered 13, after V lost 0 bases and J lost 9 bases. The CDR3 here is CASSESTGGSGLREQFF. The CDR3 DNA sequence: TGCGCCAGCAGTGAGTCCACAGGGGGATCGGGTCTGCGTGAGCAGTTCTTC.

This clonotype has at least ten counts. The chain carries TRBV3-1 and TRBJ2-1, with 10 bases matching TRBD1. V trimming: 0 bases; J trimming: 5 bases; junction bases outside the gene matches: 4. Germline CDR1 and CDR2: LGHDT and YNNKEL (reference sequence). The CDR3 is made up of 16 amino acids. The CDR3 protein is CASSQDSGTGDNEQFF. The CDR3 DNA is TGTGCCAGCAGCCAAGACAGTGGGACAGGGGACAATGAGCAGTTCTTC.

This clonotype came up a few times. The CDR3 sequence is CASSQVMLAGWGTQYF. Written as DNA, the CDR3 is TGCGCCAGCAGCCAAGTAATGCTAGCGGGGTGGGGGACCCAGTACTTC. The chain uses TRBV4-3 and TRBJ2-5; TRBD2 matches at 9 bases. CDR1 and CDR2 from the germline V gene are LGHNA and YSLEER. The V and J ends lost 1 base and 7 bases, in that order; junction bases with no gene match: 10. The CDR3 has 16 residues.

This rearrangement joins TRBV7-9 to TRBJ2-5, with 9 bases that match TRBD1. J was trimmed by 2 bases and V by 5 bases; bases with no gene match: 9. This CDR3 spans 16 amino acids. Germline CDR1 and CDR2: SEHNR and FQNEAQ (reference sequence). In DNA, the CDR3 is TGTGCCAGCAGCCAACCCGGGACAGGGCTTCAAGAGACCCAGTACTTC. Its protein product is CASSQPGTGLQETQYF.

The chain employs TRBV7-8 and TRBJ2-1; possible D gene TRBD1, 5 bases. CDR1 SGHVS and CDR2 FQNEAQ come from the germline V gene. This CDR3 spans 16 amino acids. The V gene lost 5 bases and the J gene lost 6 bases, with 20 bases spanning the gap. The CDR3 DNA is TGTGCCAGCAGCCCCTTGGGGCGGACCTACACCAATGAGCAGTTCTTC. It yields the protein CASSPLGRTYTNEQFF.

This clonotype was detected ten times or more. This chain connects TRBV6-2 or TRBV6-3 to TRBJ1-4; no clear D gene. The CDR3 spans 13 residues. Germline CDR1 and CDR2: MNHEY and SVGEGT. The ends were cut back, 2 bases at V and 7 bases at J, with 8 bases in the middle. In DNA form, the CDR3 reads TGTGCCAGCAGTTACCGCCGGACTGAAAAACTGTTTTTT. This sequence encodes CASSYRRTEKLFF.

DNA of the CDR3: TGCGCCAGCAGCCCGCGTACAGGGGGGACAAATTCACCCCTCCACTTT. Translating gives CASSPRTGGTNSPLHF. The chain has TRBV4-3 and TRBJ1-6; 8 bases map to TRBD1. The CDR3 runs to 16 residues. J was trimmed by 7 bases and V by 4 bases; bases with no gene match: 9. CDR1 is LGHNA and CDR2 is YSLEER in the germline V gene.

This chain uses TRBV20-1 with TRBJ2-1; no firm D call. This CDR3 has 14 amino acids. The germline CDR1 and CDR2 sequences are DFQATT and SNEGSKA (reference sequence). Trimming took off 1 base at V and 2 bases at J, with 9 bases between the two ends. The CDR3 nucleotides read TGCAGTGCTAGAGTGTTTGGAGCCTACAATGAGCAGTTCTTC. Protein sequence: CSARVFGAYNEQFF.

V and J are TRBV29-1 and TRBJ2-1; 14 bases are a match to TRBD2. The CDR3 sequence is 15 residues long. Germline V gene lookup returns CDR1 SQVTM and CDR2 ANQGSEA. J lost 13 bases, V lost 2 bases, and 10 bases had no gene match. The CDR3 sequence is CSVERGTSGSSQQFF. DNA for the CDR3: TGCAGCGTTGAAAGGGGGACTAGCGGGAGCTCTCAACAGTTCTTC.

This clonotype appeared a few times. The chain is built from TRBV5-1 and TRBJ2-2, with unresolved D. In germline, CDR1 is SGHRS, CDR2 YFSETQ. The V end was cut by 0 bases, the J end by 7 bases, with 4 bases between. This CDR3 is built from 12 residues. The CDR3 here is CASSLEGGELFF. CDR3 nucleotide sequence: TGCGCCAGCAGCTTGGAGGGCGGGGAGCTGTTTTTT.

This clonotype has more than one count but fewer than ten. This chain uses TRBV7-9 with TRBJ1-3, with D possibly being TRBD1 (5 bases). The CDR3 loop spans 16 amino acids. Germline CDR1 is SEHNR and CDR2 is FQNEAQ (reference sequence). The V gene lost 5 bases and the J gene lost 4 bases, with 18 bases spanning the gap. The CDR3, as DNA: TGTGCCAGCAGCACCCGACAGACGCTCTCGGGAAACACCATATATTTT. Protein sequence: CASSTRQTLSGNTIYF.